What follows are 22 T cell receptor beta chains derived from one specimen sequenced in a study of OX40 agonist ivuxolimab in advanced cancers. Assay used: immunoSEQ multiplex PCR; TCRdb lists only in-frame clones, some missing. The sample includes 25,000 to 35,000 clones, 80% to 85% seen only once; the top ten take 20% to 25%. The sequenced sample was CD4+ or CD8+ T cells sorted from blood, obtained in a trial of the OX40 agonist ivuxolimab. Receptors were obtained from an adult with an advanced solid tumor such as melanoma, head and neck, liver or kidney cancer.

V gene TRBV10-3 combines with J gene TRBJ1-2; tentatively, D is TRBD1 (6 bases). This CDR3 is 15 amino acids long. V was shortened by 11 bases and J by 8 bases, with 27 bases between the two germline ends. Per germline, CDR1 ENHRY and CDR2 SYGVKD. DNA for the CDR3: TGTGCCGCGAGGGGGACAAGCACCTCTTCGGAGGGCTACACCTTC. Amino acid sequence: CAARGTSTSSEGYTF.

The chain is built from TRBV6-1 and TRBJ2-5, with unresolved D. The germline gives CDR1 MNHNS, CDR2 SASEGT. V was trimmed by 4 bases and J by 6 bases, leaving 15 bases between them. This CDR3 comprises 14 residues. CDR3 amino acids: CASSAEPGKQTQYF. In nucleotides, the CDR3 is TGTGCCAGCAGTGCAGAACCCGGCAAGCAGACCCAGTACTTC.

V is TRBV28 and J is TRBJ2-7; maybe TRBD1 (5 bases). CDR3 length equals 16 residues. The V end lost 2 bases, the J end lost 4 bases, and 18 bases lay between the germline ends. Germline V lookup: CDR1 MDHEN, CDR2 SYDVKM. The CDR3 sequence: CASSLRSGFLVYEQYF. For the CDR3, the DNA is TGTGCCAGCAGTTTACGGTCAGGGTTTTTGGTGTACGAGCAGTACTTC.

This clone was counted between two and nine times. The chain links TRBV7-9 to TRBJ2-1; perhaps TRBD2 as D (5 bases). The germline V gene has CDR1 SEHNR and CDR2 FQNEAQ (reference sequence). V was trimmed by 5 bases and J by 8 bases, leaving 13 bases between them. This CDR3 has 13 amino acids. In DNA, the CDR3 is TGTGCCAGCAGCCGGGATTTAGTCCATGAGCAGTTCTTC. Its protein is CASSRDLVHEQFF.

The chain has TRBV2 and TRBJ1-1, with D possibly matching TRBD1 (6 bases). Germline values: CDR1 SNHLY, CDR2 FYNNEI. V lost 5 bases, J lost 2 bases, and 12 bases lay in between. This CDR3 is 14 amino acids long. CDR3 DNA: TGTGCCAGCAGTTATTCCGGGACAAACACTGAAGCTTTCTTT. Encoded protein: CASSYSGTNTEAFF.

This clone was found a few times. The DNA of the CDR3 is TGTGCCAGCAGCCCGTGGGACGGACAAGAGACCCAGTACTTC. Its translation is CASSPWDGQETQYF. V and J are TRBV7-7 and TRBJ2-5; D might be TRBD1 or TRBD2, each matching 5 bases. CDR1 is SSHAT and CDR2 is FNYEAQ in the germline V gene (reference sequence). Trimming took off 5 bases at V and 2 bases at J, with 12 bases between the two ends. This CDR3 has 14 amino acids. The complete variable domain, with remaining parts taken from reference TRBV7-7 and TRBJ2-5, reads GAGVSQSPRYKVTKRGQDVTLRCDPISSHATLYWYQQALGQGPEFLTYFNYEAQPDKSGLPSDRFSAERPEGSISTLTIQRTEQRDSAMYRCASSPWDGQETQYFGPGTRLLVL.

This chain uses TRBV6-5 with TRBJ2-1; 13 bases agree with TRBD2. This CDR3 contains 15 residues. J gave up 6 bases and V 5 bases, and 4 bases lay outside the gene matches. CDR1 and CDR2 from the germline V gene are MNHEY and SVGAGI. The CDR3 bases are TGTGCCAGCAGTAGACTAGCGGGGGGTTTCAATGAGCAGTTCTTC. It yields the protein CASSRLAGGFNEQFF.

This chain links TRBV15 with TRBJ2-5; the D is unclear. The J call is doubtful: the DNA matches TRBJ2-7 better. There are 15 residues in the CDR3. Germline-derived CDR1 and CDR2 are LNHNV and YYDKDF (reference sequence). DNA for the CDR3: TGTGCCACCAGCAGAGATCGAGAGAGCTCCTACGAGCAGTACTTC. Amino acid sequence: CATSRDRESSYEQYF.

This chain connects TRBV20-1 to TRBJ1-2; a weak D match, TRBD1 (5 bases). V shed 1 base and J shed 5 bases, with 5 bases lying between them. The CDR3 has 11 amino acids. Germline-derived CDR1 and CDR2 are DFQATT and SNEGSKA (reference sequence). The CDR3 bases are TGCAGTGCTAGAGGGACATATGGCTACACCTTC. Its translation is CSARGTYGYTF.

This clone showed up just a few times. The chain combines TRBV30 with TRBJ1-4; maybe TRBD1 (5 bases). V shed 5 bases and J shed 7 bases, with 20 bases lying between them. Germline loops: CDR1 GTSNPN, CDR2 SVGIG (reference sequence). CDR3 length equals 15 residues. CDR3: CAWGTGEGKGEKLFF. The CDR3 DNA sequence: TGTGCCTGGGGTACCGGAGAGGGGAAGGGTGAAAAACTGTTTTTT.

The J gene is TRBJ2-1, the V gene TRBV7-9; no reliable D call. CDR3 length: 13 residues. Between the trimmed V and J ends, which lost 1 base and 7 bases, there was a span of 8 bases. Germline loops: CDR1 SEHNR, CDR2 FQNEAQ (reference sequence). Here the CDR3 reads CASSLEDSNEQFF. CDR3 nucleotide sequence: TGTGCCAGCAGCTTAGAAGATTCAAATGAGCAGTTCTTC.

CDR3 region: CASSRDREPGNTIYF. CDR3 bases: TGTGCCAGCAGCCGGGACAGGGAGCCTGGAAACACCATATATTTT. This sequence joins TRBV7-6 and TRBJ1-3; TRBD1 agrees at 9 bases. J was trimmed by 2 bases and V by 5 bases; bases with no gene match: 4. The CDR3 covers 15 residues. CDR1 SGHVS and CDR2 FNYEAQ come from the germline V gene.

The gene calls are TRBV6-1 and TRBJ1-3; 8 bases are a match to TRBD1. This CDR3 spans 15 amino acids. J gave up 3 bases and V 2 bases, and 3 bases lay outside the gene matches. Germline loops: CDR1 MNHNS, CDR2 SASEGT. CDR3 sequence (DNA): TGTGCCAGCAGTGAACAGGACAGGGTTGGAAACACCATATATTTT. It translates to CASSEQDRVGNTIYF.

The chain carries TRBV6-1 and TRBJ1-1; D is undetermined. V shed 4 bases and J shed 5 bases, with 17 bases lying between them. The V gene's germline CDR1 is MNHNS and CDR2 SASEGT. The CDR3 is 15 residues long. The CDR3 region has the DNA TGTGCCAGCAGTGGAGGGAGGGCTGGCGAGACTGAAGCTTTCTTT. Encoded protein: CASSGGRAGETEAFF.

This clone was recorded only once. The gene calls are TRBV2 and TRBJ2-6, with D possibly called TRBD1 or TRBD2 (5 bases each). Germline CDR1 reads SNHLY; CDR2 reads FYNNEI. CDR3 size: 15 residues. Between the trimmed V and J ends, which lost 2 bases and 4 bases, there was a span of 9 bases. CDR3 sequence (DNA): TGTGCCAGCAGTGAAATGGGGGTAGGGGCCAACGTCCTGACTTTC. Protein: CASSEMGVGANVLTF.

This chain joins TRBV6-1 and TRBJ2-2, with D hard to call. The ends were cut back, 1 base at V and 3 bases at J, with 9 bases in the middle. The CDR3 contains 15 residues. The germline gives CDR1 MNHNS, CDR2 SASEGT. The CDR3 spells CASSEGLWDTGELFF. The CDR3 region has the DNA TGTGCCAGCAGTGAAGGCCTGTGGGACACCGGGGAGCTGTTTTTT.

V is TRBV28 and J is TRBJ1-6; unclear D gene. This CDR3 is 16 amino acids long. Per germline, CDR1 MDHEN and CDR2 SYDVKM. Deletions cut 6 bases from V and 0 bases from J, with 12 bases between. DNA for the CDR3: TGTGCCAGCAGCTACGACGTGCGCTCCTATAATTCACCCCTCCACTTT. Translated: CASSYDVRSYNSPLHF.

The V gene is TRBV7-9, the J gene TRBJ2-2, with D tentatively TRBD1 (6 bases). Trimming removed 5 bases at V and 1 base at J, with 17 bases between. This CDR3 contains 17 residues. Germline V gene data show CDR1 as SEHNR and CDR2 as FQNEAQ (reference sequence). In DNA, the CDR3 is TGTGCCAGCAGCCTAGGACCGGGACACAAGAACACCGGGGAGCTGTTTTTT. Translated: CASSLGPGHKNTGELFF.

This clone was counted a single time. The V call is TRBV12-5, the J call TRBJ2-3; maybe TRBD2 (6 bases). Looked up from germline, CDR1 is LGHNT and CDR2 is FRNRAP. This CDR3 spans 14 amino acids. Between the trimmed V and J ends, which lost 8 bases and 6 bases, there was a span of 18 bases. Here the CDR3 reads CASRGSEGADTQYF. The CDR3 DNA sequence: TGTGCTAGTCGAGGCTCGGAGGGCGCGGATACGCAGTATTTT.

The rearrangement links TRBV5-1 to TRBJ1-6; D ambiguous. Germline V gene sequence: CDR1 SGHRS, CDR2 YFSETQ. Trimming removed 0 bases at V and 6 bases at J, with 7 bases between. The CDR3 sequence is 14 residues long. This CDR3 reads CASSLGSVNSPLHF. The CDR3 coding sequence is TGCGCCAGCAGCTTGGGGTCCGTTAATTCACCCCTCCACTTT.

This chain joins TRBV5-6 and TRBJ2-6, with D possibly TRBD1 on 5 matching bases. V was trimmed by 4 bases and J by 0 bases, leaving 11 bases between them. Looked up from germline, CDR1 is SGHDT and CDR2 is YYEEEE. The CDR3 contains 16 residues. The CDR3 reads CASSRGLTSGANVLTF. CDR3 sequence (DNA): TGTGCCAGCAGCAGGGGTTTGACCTCTGGGGCCAACGTCCTGACTTTC. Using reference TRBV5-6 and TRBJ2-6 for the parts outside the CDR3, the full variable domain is DAGVTQSPTHLIKTRGQQVTLRCSPKSGHDTVSWYQQALGQGPQFIFQYYEEEERQRGNFPDRFSGHQFPNYSSELNVNALLLGDSALYLCASSRGLTSGANVLTFGAGSRLTVL.

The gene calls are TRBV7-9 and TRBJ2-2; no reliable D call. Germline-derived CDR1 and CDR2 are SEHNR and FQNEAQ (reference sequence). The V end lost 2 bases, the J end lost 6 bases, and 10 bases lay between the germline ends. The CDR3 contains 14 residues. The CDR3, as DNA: TGTGCCAGCAGCTTATCGGTGGGATCCGGGGAGCTGTTTTTT. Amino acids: CASSLSVGSGELFF.